The 20 T cell receptor beta chains presented below share a single source sample, sequenced in a study of PD-L1 blockade in urothelial cancer. Some clones are missing from TCRdb's copy, which holds only in-frame ones; the method was immunoSEQ multiplex PCR. The sample holds about 32,000 clones; roughly 84% are singletons and the top ten take roughly 29%. Material: PBMCs, obtained around atezolizumab (anti-PD-L1) treatment. These receptors originate from a man between 60 and 70 years old with urothelial cancer.

The gene calls are TRBV5-4 and TRBJ1-6; 9 nucleotides align to TRBD1. The CDR3 contains 15 residues. V trimming: 0 bases; J trimming: 13 bases; junction bases outside the gene matches: 8. Looked up from germline, CDR1 is SGHNT and CDR2 is YYREEE (reference sequence). The CDR3 protein is CASSLGGQGQDPLHF. In DNA form, the CDR3 reads TGTGCCAGCAGCTTGGGGGGACAGGGTCAGGACCCCCTCCACTTT.

A single count supports this clone. The chain joins TRBV5-1 to TRBJ2-2; 8 nucleotides align to TRBD2. CDR3 length: 16 amino acids. With V trimmed by 1 base and J by 1 base, 3 bases remained unmatched. Germline V gene sequence: CDR1 SGHRS, CDR2 YFSETQ. CDR3 sequence: CASSLTSGRNTGELFF. The CDR3 nucleotides are TGCGCCAGCAGCTTGACTAGCGGAAGGAACACCGGGGAGCTGTTTTTT.

This rearrangement joins TRBV18 to TRBJ2-7; D is undetermined. V gave up 3 bases and J gave up 2 bases, with 11 bases separating them. This CDR3 is 14 amino acids long. The germline V gene encodes CDR1 KGHSH and CDR2 LQKENI. This CDR3 reads CASSPGSTAYEQYF. CDR3 in DNA: TGTGCCAGCTCACCGGGCTCCACGGCCTACGAGCAGTACTTC.

The chain combines TRBV28 with TRBJ2-7; 7 nucleotides align to TRBD2. This CDR3 spans 11 amino acids. The germline V gene encodes CDR1 MDHEN and CDR2 SYDVKM. The CDR3 nucleotides read TGTGGTACCCGCGGGAGACTCGAGCAGTACTTC. Translation: CGTRGRLEQYF.

CDR3 in DNA: TGTGCCACCAGCAGAGGGGACAGTAGGAATGAGCAGTTCTTC. Protein sequence: CATSRGDSRNEQFF. The chain uses TRBV15 and TRBJ2-1; 7 bases align to TRBD1. The germline CDR1 and CDR2 sequences are LNHNV and YYDKDF (reference sequence). V dropped 1 base and J dropped 7; count of bases not matched to a gene: 4. The length of the CDR3 is 14 residues.

This chain joins TRBV5-4 and TRBJ1-2, with 9 bases matching TRBD1. Germline CDR1 and CDR2: SGHNT and YYREEE (reference sequence). The CDR3 totals 15 residues. The junction had 3 bases not matched to a gene; V was cut back by 1 base and J by 2 bases. CDR3 protein: CASSLPDRGNYGYTF. The CDR3 DNA sequence: TGTGCCAGCAGCTTGCCTGACAGGGGGAACTATGGCTACACCTTC. The whole variable domain, remainder taken from reference TRBV5-4 and TRBJ1-2, is ETGVTQSPTHLIKTRGQQVTLRCSSQSGHNTVSWYQQALGQGPQFIFQYYREEENGRGNFPPRFSGLQFPNYSSELNVNALELDDSALYLCASSLPDRGNYGYTFGSGTRLTVV.

This chain joins TRBV9 and TRBJ2-1, with TRBD2 matching over 9 bases. Germline V CDR1 and CDR2: SGDLS, YYNGEE. V shed 3 bases and J 4 bases; nucleotides not matched to a gene: 5. The CDR3 spans 15 residues. Here the CDR3 DNA reads TGTGCCAGCAGCGCCTTAGCGGGAGATTACAATGAGCAGTTCTTC. Protein product: CASSALAGDYNEQFF.

The rearrangement joins TRBV7-2 to TRBJ1-3; D possibly corresponds to TRBD1 (5 bases). Germline V gives CDR1 SGHTA, CDR2 FQGNSA. Trimming took 0 bases from V and 4 from J, leaving 13 bases between them. The CDR3 runs to 16 residues. CDR3 loop: CASSLARQGFGNTIYF. The CDR3 DNA follows: TGTGCCAGCAGCTTAGCTAGGCAGGGCTTCGGAAACACCATATATTTT.

The chain has TRBV5-5 and TRBJ2-7; D perhaps matches TRBD2 (7 bases). The CDR3 totals 13 residues. V lost 2 bases to trimming and J lost 8 bases, with 14 bases between them. Germline V gene data show CDR1 as SGHKS and CDR2 as YYEKEE (reference sequence). The CDR3 DNA reads TGTGCCAGCAGCTTCGCATCCGGGGGGCAGCAGTACTTC. It yields the protein CASSFASGGQQYF. Looking up the rest from reference TRBV5-5 and TRBJ2-7 gives the full variable domain: DAGVTQSPTHLIKTRGQQVTLRCSPISGHKSVSWYQQVLGQGPQFIFQYYEKEERGRGNFPDRFSARQFPNYSSELNVNALLLGDSALYLCASSFASGGQQYFGPGTRLTVT.

This chain connects TRBV5-5 to TRBJ2-1; 10 nucleotides align to TRBD1. With V trimmed by 4 bases and J by 4 bases, 5 bases remained unmatched. This CDR3 has 15 amino acids. Germline CDR1 and CDR2: SGHKS and YYEKEE (reference sequence). CDR3 nucleotide sequence: TGTGCCAGCAGCAGCGGGGACAGGGGATACAATGAGCAGTTCTTC. It is translated as CASSSGDRGYNEQFF.

CDR3 nucleotide sequence: TGTGCCAGCAGCTTAATGGCGGGGGGTGGAACTGAAGCTTTCTTT. Translated: CASSLMAGGGTEAFF. The chain is built from TRBV7-9 and TRBJ1-1; D is possibly TRBD1 (5 bases). The CDR3 is made up of 15 amino acids. Germline V gene lookup returns CDR1 SEHNR and CDR2 FQNEAQ (reference sequence). V was trimmed by 2 bases and J by 5 bases, leaving 15 bases between them. The full variable domain, completed using reference TRBV7-9 and TRBJ1-1, is DTGVSQNPRHKITKRGQNVTFRCDPISEHNRLYWYRQTLGQGPEFLTYFQNEAQLEKSRLLSDRFSAERPKGSFSTLEIQRTEQGDSAMYLCASSLMAGGGTEAFFGQGTRLTVV.

In DNA, the CDR3 is TGTGCCAGTAGTATTGGGGACAGAAAAACCAACACTGAAGCTTTCTTT. It translates to CASSIGDRKTNTEAFF. The V call is TRBV19, the J call TRBJ1-1; 7 nucleotides match TRBD1. CDR1 and CDR2 (germline): LNHDA, SQIVND (reference sequence). The CDR3 is 16 amino acids. The trim removed 3 bases at V and 2 bases at J, leaving 9 bases unmatched.

The chain has TRBV18 and TRBJ2-5, with D perhaps matching TRBD1 (5 bases). Germline assignment: CDR1 KGHSH and CDR2 LQKENI. The CDR3 loop spans 14 amino acids. Trimming pared 2 bases from V and 1 base from J, leaving 8 bases between. The CDR3 DNA sequence: TGTGCCAGCTCACCAGTTAGGGGCCAAGAGACCCAGTACTTC. Translated: CASSPVRGQETQYF.

This clone appeared once. The chain is built from TRBV2 and TRBJ1-6, with a weak D call TRBD1 (5 bases). Trimming removed 4 bases at V and 10 bases at J, with 11 bases between. The germline gives CDR1 SNHLY, CDR2 FYNNEI. This CDR3 spans 13 amino acids. Here the CDR3 reads CASSVQEESPLHF. DNA of the CDR3: TGTGCCAGCAGTGTACAGGAAGAATCACCCCTCCACTTT.

CDR3 residues: CASSLLGGGGYTDTQYF. The DNA for the CDR3 is TGTGCCAGCAGCTTACTTGGCGGGGGGGGTTACACAGATACGCAGTATTTT. This chain links TRBV7-6 with TRBJ2-3; 9 bases map to TRBD2. The CDR3 has 17 amino acids. Germline assignment: CDR1 SGHVS and CDR2 FNYEAQ. The V gene end was trimmed by 2 bases and the J gene end by 2 bases; junction bases not matched to a gene: 8. Full variable domain (missing parts from reference TRBV7-6 and TRBJ2-3): GAGVSQSPRYKVTKRGQDVALRCDPISGHVSLYWYRQALGQGPEFLTYFNYEAQQDKSGLPNDRFSAERPEGSISTLTIQRTEQRDSAMYRCASSLLGGGGYTDTQYFGPGTRLTVL.

This clone was detected once. The chain recombines TRBV7-2 with TRBJ2-1; a possible D gene is TRBD2 (6 bases). Germline V lookup: CDR1 SGHTA, CDR2 FQGNSA. This CDR3 spans 15 amino acids. The germline V and J ends were trimmed by 5 bases and 4 bases, with 15 bases remaining between them. The CDR3 sequence is CASSEGRDFYNEQFF. CDR3 coding DNA: TGTGCCAGCAGCGAAGGCCGGGACTTTTACAATGAGCAGTTCTTC.

The V gene is TRBV30, the J gene TRBJ2-7, with 8 nucleotides matching TRBD1. The germline gives CDR1 GTSNPN, CDR2 SVGIG (reference sequence). The CDR3 consists of 14 residues. With V trimmed by 2 bases and J by 1 base, 4 bases remained unmatched. This CDR3 is CAWSRTGQSYEQYF. The CDR3 DNA reads as TGTGCCTGGAGTAGGACAGGGCAATCCTACGAGCAGTACTTC.

The V gene is TRBV19, the J gene TRBJ1-2; 9 bases align to TRBD1. The CDR3 length is 16 residues. From germline, CDR1 is LNHDA and CDR2 SQIVND (reference sequence). The ends lost 3 bases at V and 5 bases at J; junction bases unmatched: 10. CDR3 sequence: CASSMALGTGRYGYTF. The CDR3 coding sequence is TGTGCCAGTAGTATGGCCCTCGGGACAGGGCGGTATGGCTACACCTTC.

The rearrangement joins TRBV10-2 to TRBJ2-5; tentatively, D is TRBD2 (5 bases). V shed 0 bases and J shed 11 bases, with 7 bases lying between them. This CDR3 is 11 amino acids long. CDR1 is WSHSY, CDR2 SAAADI, per germline. CDR3: CASSESEEQYF. CDR3 bases: TGCGCCAGCAGTGAGTCGGAGGAGCAGTACTTC.

This sequence joins TRBV5-6 and TRBJ1-1, with TRBD1 matching over 8 bases. This CDR3 contains 16 residues. V shed 6 bases and J 6 bases; nucleotides not matched to a gene: 16. Germline V gene data show CDR1 as SGHDT and CDR2 as YYEEEE. The CDR3 region is CASTIRTGIFLAEAFF. The CDR3 bases are TGTGCCAGCACCATACGGACAGGGATTTTTTTAGCTGAAGCTTTCTTT.